The 20 T cell receptor beta chains in this list originate from one sample, sequenced in a study of T cells in Graves' hyperthyroidism and ophthalmopathy (dated by TCRdb to about 2019). Libraries were made using multiplex PCR. The run used an Illumina HiSeq 2000. The TCR beta CDR3 regions were amplified from RNA transcripts. For the first round of RT-PCR on the TCR CDR3, the HTBI primer set was used together with the Qiagen OneStep RT-PCR kit. TCRdb took the public reads, trimmed them with fastp at Q25, ran MiXCR for clone calling and kept in-frame beta chains. CDR3 protein duplicates are merged, each entry listing the most common genes and DNA. The table for this sample lists 550,000 to 600,000 distinct CDR3 sequences; around 42% of them were counted only once. Clones ranked in the top ten supply around 19% of the sample. The sample was peripheral blood or thyroid tissue (not recorded which). These receptor sequences come from an adult woman with Graves' disease, either hyperthyroidism or ophthalmopathy (not recorded which).

This clonotype was found many times. The chain carries TRBV7-9 and TRBJ1-1; TRBD1 agrees at 9 bases. CDR1 is SEHNR, CDR2 FQNEAQ, per germline (reference sequence). V dropped 6 bases and J dropped 4; count of bases not matched to a gene: 3. This CDR3 comprises 13 residues. In DNA form, the CDR3 reads TGTGCCAGCAGGGGGACAGGGAGCACTGAAGCTTTCTTT. Its translation: CASRGTGSTEAFF.

The chain carries TRBV4-2 and TRBJ1-5; the D gene is possibly TRBD1 (5 bases). The CDR3 totals 17 residues. V was cut by 5 bases and J by 2 bases, with 19 bases left in between. Germline V gives CDR1 LGHNA, CDR2 YNFKEQ. CDR3: CASSTRALGTGNQPQHF. DNA of the CDR3: TGTGCCAGCAGCACCCGAGCACTAGGGACGGGCAATCAGCCCCAGCATTTT.

About this clonotype: Without the conserved terminal phenylalanine or tryptophan, this CDR3 likely stems from a read error. No DNA is shown, since the ends of the CDR3 on it are uncertain; the CDR3 is the one TCRdb lists. The J gene is TRBJ1-4, the V gene TRBV20-1. Ends included, the CDR3 has 9 residues. CDR1 and CDR2 (germline): DFQATT, SNEGSKA (reference sequence). Here the CDR3 reads CSARFRDFG.

Many counts were recorded for this clonotype. Relative to the germline gene, one junction end is altered; a read error may explain this. The chain recombines TRBV5-1 with TRBJ2-7; maybe TRBD2 (5 bases). CDR3 length equals 13 residues. Germline CDR1 reads SGHRS; CDR2 reads YFSETQ. The CDR3 sequence is CASSFTSSYEQYF. DNA of the CDR3: TGTGCCAGCAGCTTTACTAGCTCCTACGAGCAGTACTTC.

This clonotype was recorded at least ten times. The chain links TRBV7-9 to TRBJ1-5, with D possibly being TRBD1 (5 bases). The CDR3 contains 13 residues. CDR1 and CDR2 from the germline V gene are SEHNR and FQNEAQ (reference sequence). With 1 base removed from V and 5 bases from J, the gap between germline ends came to 6 bases. CDR3 in DNA: TGTGCCAGCAGCTTAGGACAGTATCAGCCCCAGCATTTT. It translates to CASSLGQYQPQHF.

The rearrangement links TRBV12-3 or TRBV12-4 to TRBJ2-5, with 7 nucleotides matching TRBD2. The CDR3 contains 14 residues. The J segment lost 1 base and the V segment lost 6 bases, leaving 5 bases of the junction unmatched. As DNA, the CDR3 is TGTGCCAGCAGCGCGGGAGATCTCCAAGAGACCCAGTACTTC. It is translated as CASSAGDLQETQYF.

This clonotype has ten or more counts. The V and J genes are TRBV24-1 and TRBJ1-3; D remains unclear. Germline V gives CDR1 KGHDR, CDR2 SFDVKD. There are 14 residues in the CDR3. V lost 4 bases and J lost 4, with 10 bases in between. CDR3 in amino acids: CATSDPRSGNTIYF. The CDR3 nucleotides read TGTGCCACCAGTGACCCCCGGTCGGGAAACACCATATATTTT.

At least ten counts were recorded for this clonotype. The chain uses TRBV6-6 and TRBJ2-7; D is uncertain. Germline CDR1 MNHNY, CDR2 SVGAGI (reference sequence). V was trimmed by 8 bases and J by 2 bases, leaving 19 bases between them. The CDR3 runs 15 residues. CDR3 loop: CASRFGPSITYEQYF. Here the CDR3 DNA reads TGTGCCAGCCGCTTCGGTCCCTCCATAACCTACGAGCAGTACTTC.

V is TRBV5-1 and J is TRBJ2-7; perhaps TRBD2 as D (5 bases). This CDR3 is built from 14 residues. Looked up from germline, CDR1 is SGHRS and CDR2 is YFSETQ. Trimming took 4 bases from V and 4 from J, leaving 15 bases between them. The chain's CDR3 is CASSPARSGYEQYF. The CDR3 nucleotides are TGCGCCAGCAGCCCGGCCAGGTCGGGATACGAGCAGTACTTC.

This clonotype showed up just a few times. The rearrangement uses TRBV29-1 and TRBJ1-2, with D unresolved. Trimming took off 4 bases at V and 3 bases at J, with 9 bases between the two ends. The CDR3 loop spans 12 amino acids. Germline CDR1 and CDR2: SQVTM and ANQGSEA. The CDR3 region is CSVVGQDYGYTF. The DNA of the CDR3 is TGCAGCGTTGTAGGGCAAGACTATGGCTACACCTTC.

This clonotype came up many times. The V and J genes are TRBV15 and TRBJ1-1; no definite D call. CDR1 is LNHNV, CDR2 YYDKDF, per germline (reference sequence). The CDR3 length is 14 residues. V dropped 0 bases and J dropped 5 bases, with 10 bases sitting between them. This chain's CDR3 is CATSRDRWETEAFF. CDR3 nucleotides: TGTGCCACCAGCAGAGATCGATGGGAGACTGAAGCTTTCTTT.

This clonotype has a handful of counts. The chain employs TRBV29-1 and TRBJ1-2; TRBD1 matches at 8 bases. This CDR3 has 12 residues. In germline, CDR1 is SQVTM, CDR2 ANQGSEA. Trimming removed 6 bases from V and 5 bases from J; junction bases left unmatched: 5. Written as DNA, the CDR3 is TGCAGCGTATACAGGGGGAATTATGGCTACACCTTC. Translated: CSVYRGNYGYTF.

The chain combines TRBV12-3 or TRBV12-4 with TRBJ2-6; D is unclear. This CDR3 spans 11 amino acids. The V and J ends lost 4 bases and 11 bases respectively, with 6 bases between them. CDR3 sequence: CASSSPDVLTF. The CDR3 DNA follows: TGTGCCAGCAGTTCCCCCGACGTCCTGACTTTC.

CDR3 in amino acids: CASSPWDRGYTEAFF. CDR3 nucleotides: TGTGCCAGTAGTCCGTGGGACAGGGGGTACACTGAAGCTTTCTTT. The chain recombines TRBV19 with TRBJ1-1; TRBD1 matches at 11 bases. This CDR3 region has 15 residues. Losses at the gene ends were 5 bases for V and 3 bases for J; bases not matched to a gene: 5. Per germline, CDR1 LNHDA and CDR2 SQIVND (reference sequence).

This clonotype was seen many times. The chain employs TRBV29-1 and TRBJ2-2; D gene ambiguous. CDR1 is SQVTM, CDR2 ANQGSEA, per germline. The CDR3 extends over 16 amino acids. V dropped 0 bases and J dropped 4 bases, with 15 bases sitting between them. For the CDR3, the DNA is TGCAGCGTTGAAGATTTCGCCACGGGCAGCACCGGGGAGCTGTTTTTT. It yields the protein CSVEDFATGSTGELFF.

Remarks on this clonotype: The junction does not match germline at one end; this may be a read error. This chain links TRBV7-6 with TRBJ1-3, with D possibly TRBD1 on 5 matching bases. The CDR3 length is 10 residues. Looked up from germline, CDR1 is SGHVS and CDR2 is FNYEAQ. The CDR3 nucleotides read TGTGCCAGCAGCTTAGGGACCGACAGTTTT. This codes for CASSLGTDSF. The full variable domain, rest sourced from reference TRBV7-6 and TRBJ1-3, is GAGVSQSPRYKVTKRGQDVALRCDPISGHVSLYWYRQALGQGPEFLTYFNYEAQQDKSGLPNDRFSAERPEGSISTLTIQRTEQRDSAMYRCASSLGTDSFGEGSWLTVV.

This clonotype was detected ten times or more. The genes are TRBV2 and TRBJ2-2; 10 positions match TRBD2. Germline V gene lookup returns CDR1 SNHLY and CDR2 FYNNEI. V trimming: 5 bases; J trimming: 5 bases; junction bases outside the gene matches: 5. The CDR3 covers 15 residues. Here the CDR3 reads CASSFTSGKTGELFF. For the CDR3, the DNA is TGTGCCAGCAGTTTTACTAGCGGGAAAACCGGGGAGCTGTTTTTT. Combining the CDR3 with reference TRBV2 and TRBJ2-2 gives the whole variable domain EPEVTQTPSHQVTQMGQEVILRCVPISNHLYFYWYRQILGQKVEFLVSFYNNEISEKSEIFDDQFSVERPDGSNFTLKIRSTKLEDSAMYFCASSFTSGKTGELFFGEGSRLTVL.

This rearrangement joins TRBV24-1 to TRBJ2-7; 9 nucleotides agree with TRBD1. The germline CDR1 and CDR2 sequences are KGHDR and SFDVKD. With V trimmed by 7 bases and J by 3 bases, 9 bases remained unmatched. This CDR3 comprises 15 residues. The CDR3 DNA sequence: TGTGCCACCAGCCAGTGGGGACAGGGTCTCTACGAGCAGTACTTC. Protein: CATSQWGQGLYEQYF.

This clonotype was picked up many times. The genes are TRBV7-8 and TRBJ1-5; 7 bases align to TRBD1. This CDR3 contains 15 residues. Germline V gene data show CDR1 as SGHVS and CDR2 as FQNEAQ. V trimming: 6 bases; J trimming: 3 bases; junction bases outside the gene matches: 8. CDR3 loop: CASRPRTGPNQPQHF. CDR3 bases: TGTGCCAGCAGACCTCGGACAGGCCCCAATCAGCCCCAGCATTTT.

The chain joins TRBV30 to TRBJ2-5, with no clear D. This CDR3 comprises 10 residues. Trimming removed 2 bases at V and 13 bases at J, with 11 bases between. From germline, CDR1 is GTSNPN and CDR2 SVGIG (reference sequence). CDR3 sequence reads: CAWSKVSWYF. In nucleotides, the CDR3 is TGTGCCTGGAGTAAGGTCTCCTGGTACTTC.